This TCR beta chain was sequenced in a study of T-cell reconstitution after alpha-beta-depleted transplantation in children. General study results and limits: Fresh T-cell production supplied most of the T-cell counts and diversity seen one year after transplant. Elevated TCRbeta diversity at day 60 was traced, in some patients, to surviving recipient T cells and thymic progenitors. The study reportedly traced alpha-beta T cells about two months after transplant to several hundred expanded graft clones.

This clonotype was observed at least ten times. What it binds is not known. The V gene lost 2 bases and the J gene lost 4 bases, with 12 bases spanning the gap. In germline, CDR1 is SGHRS, CDR2 YFSETQ. The CDR3 is 14 residues long. Unique molecular identifiers were used to barcode this TCRbeta library. TCRdb re-called the PCR reads through MiXCR, storing one row per CDR3 protein. The profile covers around 210,000 distinct CDR3 sequences, with approximately 6.9% appearing a single time and more than 5.5% taken by the ten largest. The TCR comes from a boy aged 2 to 10 with acute lymphoblastic leukemia, due to receive a stem cell transplant. The gene calls are TRBV5-1 and TRBJ2-5, with D uncertain. Sequenced material: PBMCs, taken before TCRalphabeta/CD19-depleted stem cell transplant. CDR3 sequence reads: CASSFNDGLETQYF. CDR3 nucleotide sequence: TGCGCCAGCAGCTTCAACGATGGATTAGAGACCCAGTACTTC.